This T cell receptor (beta chain) stems from a study of siplizumab effects on memory and regulatory T cells. The V segment lost 2 bases and the J segment 3 bases; nucleotides outside the gene matches: 2. In germline, CDR1 is SGHDT, CDR2 YYEEEE. The CDR3 extends over 14 amino acids. Study results and caveats: Sequences below about 10^-5 frequency were poorly captured. As a result, only a minor fraction of alloreactive clones mapped to unstimulated subsets. Memory cells that were CD4+ and unstimulated gave rise to alloreactive sequences, which siplizumab significantly reduced. Naive T cells looked more diverse than memory cells, and they looked like major contributors to the alloresponse.

Comment on this clone: Its matching antigen is unknown.

TCR templates, roughly 10^5 per sample, were assayed. Clones were sequenced by immunoSEQ multiplex PCR, and TCRdb holds only the in-frame ones, with some missing. The sample yields 90,000 to 150,000 clones, roughly 93% seen once. The chain employs TRBV5-6 and TRBJ1-2, with 9 nucleotides matching TRBD1. The TCR comes from a human donor in good health. Sequences were obtained from non-Treg CD4+ T cells sorted from blood. CDR3 sequence: CASSLRQGDYGYTF. The CDR3 coding sequence is TGTGCCAGCAGCTTACGACAGGGGGACTATGGCTACACCTTC.